This TCR beta chain was identified during a study of cytomegalovirus exposure and HLA in healthy donors. Study information: An earlier analysis found fewer than 120 million unique TCR beta sequences from 200 million or so T cells.

V gave up 2 bases and J gave up 3 bases; unmatched junction bases: 2. In germline, CDR1 is MDHEN, CDR2 SYDVKM. The CDR3 consists of 15 residues. PCR was performed using 60 Vbeta and 13 Jbeta primers. Method: immunoSEQ multiplex PCR; TCRdb's copy keeps in-frame clones and lacks some. The repertoire includes about 140,000 clones, roughly two thirds of them detected once, and roughly an eighth sits in the top ten. The TCR sequence derives from a human donor in good health. V is TRBV28 and J is TRBJ2-7, with TRBD2 identical over 12 bases. Sequenced material: PBMCs. The CDR3 here is CASSLGLAGLYEQYF. The CDR3 nucleotides read TGTGCCAGCAGTTTAGGACTAGCGGGGCTCTACGAGCAGTACTTC.